Here is one T cell receptor (beta chain) with its context. Its antigen is unknown. Base-call qualities are not available, and no considerably larger clone is one nucleotide away. This sample was taken from a study of cytomegalovirus exposure and HLA in healthy donors (dated by TCRdb to about 2017). Concerning the study at large: An earlier analysis of approximately 640 of the donors reported approximately 300 Gb of sequence data and roughly 100 million unique TCR beta sequences from about 180 million T cells. An early release that covered 500 to 800 HLA-typed donors contained approximately 300 gigabases of sequencing data and tens of millions of unique TCR sequences. Of the approximately 400 genotyped donors, approximately 83% fell in the genetic ancestry cluster associated with self-reported Caucasian donors. The study was designed to test whether signatures of past pathogen exposure could be identified by cataloging public T cell receptors. The study used immunosequencing to profile the T cell repertoires of approximately 630 subjects and linked those repertoires to cytomegalovirus serostatus. In addition to the first cohort of roughly 700 subjects, a separate validation cohort of approximately 130 different subjects was used. To predict cytomegalovirus infection status, the study combined high-throughput TCR immunosequencing, statistical association of individual TCRs with disease status, and machine learning. A later analysis re-analyzed previously published TCR beta repertoires from approximately 700 donors and added high-resolution HLA genotyping to study TCR occurrence patterns. Rather than drawing on any new phenotypic data, the later analysis identified candidate immune exposures from TCR beta sequences and the way those sequences occurred across donors. In an earlier analysis of about 590 of the donors, high-throughput TCR beta sequencing was used to judge whether each TCR beta V gene segment behaved as functional or pseudogenic. Alongside the repertoire data, information on donor age, sex, ethnicity and CMV serostatus was compiled. Genome-wide SNP genotypes for about 55% of the roughly 670 donors were used in a later genetic analysis, which treated that subset as a discovery cohort. Every repertoire in the discovery cohort had been generated on one and the same sequencing platform. Both class I and class II loci were covered by HLA typing, at four-digit resolution. The number of typed donors differed by locus: about 620-640 for A, B, C, DRB1 and DQB1; 522 for DQA1; 600 to 610 for DPA1; and about 450 for DPB1. Because of strong linkage in the cohort, roughly five DR-DQ haplotypes were treated as single units for association and clustering. Among some 400 genotyped donors of the cohort, an average of approximately 220,000 unique TCR beta nucleotide sequences was sequenced per donor, of which about 19% were non-productive.

What the research found in general, with its limitations: According to a later analysis, TCR association rates differed among HLA loci, with DRB1 alleles showing the most associated TCRs and HLA-C alleles showing the fewest. In a later analysis, several top co-occurrence clusters were reported to appear linked to parvovirus B19, influenza, CMV and Epstein-Barr virus. The classifier was reported to diagnose cytomegalovirus status with high specificity and sensitivity in both the original cohort and the validation cohort. V-gene and J-gene trimming of TCR beta chains was associated with a missense DCLRE1C variant in a later genetic analysis, and the association was replicated in an independent cohort. Only TCR beta chains were sequenced in this cohort, and the absence of alpha or paired-chain data limited detectable features. Because HLA typing was unavailable for some donors at each locus, only the typed subset was used in association tests. A further reported finding was that TCR beta sequences accurately predicted the HLA-A and HLA-B alleles for most subjects in the first cohort. Linkage disequilibrium might explain the correlated functional status among segregating V segments, but an unknown experimental factor could not be excluded. The study gave a list of around 170 TCR beta chains associated with cytomegalovirus. Because counts were too low, seventeen rarely observed V segments, including chromosome 9 orphons, were excluded from the earlier analysis of around 640 of the donors. Some IMGT-functional V segments, including TRBV6-2 and TRBV6-3, could not be told apart with the 87-base-pair reads, so those segments were excluded. In a later analysis, HLA-associated TCR beta chains were found to be more clonally expanded and to have lower generation probabilities than equally common non-associated chains. When HLA alleles, especially DR and DQ, strongly co-occurred, TCR associations were difficult to assign to individual alleles. Most CMV-associated TCR beta chains appeared to be HLA-restricted in a later analysis, and the HLA associations seemed to be driven largely by CMV exposure. Sequencing depth was assumed to be roughly uniform across donors in the presence/absence analyses, though that assumption may not hold. The authors suggested that the approach could potentially be generalized to other disease states and immunological phenotypes. At a false discovery rate of 0.05, a later analysis linked some 18,000 TCR beta sequences to specific HLA alleles. According to a later genetic analysis, donors in an Asian-associated ancestry cluster had fewer N-insertions in productive TCRs than the approximately 710-donor mean. The only immune exposure information available for the cohort was CMV serostatus. Most TCR sequences were seen in very few donors, while some public TCRs were found in many individuals. A cluster of highly shared sequence variants was judged likely to be a technical artifact of the sequencing pipeline. In an earlier analysis of over 550 of the donors, most TCR beta V segments were observed in productive rearrangements about 87% or about 30% of the time, broadly matching IMGT annotations. Three of the identified cytomegalovirus-associated TCR beta chains were confirmed in vitro to be specific for cytomegalovirus antigens.

Library method: the immunoSEQ multiplex PCR assay. The multiplex PCR relied on a mix of 60 forward primers for TCR Vbeta segments and 13 reverse primers for TCR Jbeta segments. The CDR3 region of rearranged TCR beta genes was amplified from genomic DNA with a multiplex PCR assay. The Illumina HiSeq System was used to sequence the amplified TCR beta libraries as 87-base-pair reads. As for the authors' bioinformatics: A later analysis counted tens of millions of unique TCR beta chains across the 640 or so repertoires, and around 9.9 million of these chains were shared by at least two donors. To remove PCR and sequencing errors, raw reads were error-corrected and collapsed into unique sequences using a nearest-neighbor algorithm that merged closely related sequences. V, D and J gene segments were assigned by aligning CDR3 sequences to IMGT reference sequences. For a sequence to be retained, at least a six-nucleotide match to both a V gene segment and a J gene segment was required. A rearrangement counted as productive if the CDR3 had no stop codons and remained in frame with V and J, and every other rearrangement counted as non-productive. CDR3 was defined by IMGT convention, running from the second conserved V-encoded cysteine to the conserved J-encoded phenylalanine. The earlier analysis of approximately 500 of the donors excluded sequences that lacked an unambiguous match to a single V gene segment. In an earlier analysis of about 590 of the donors, a V segment was called functional when productive rearrangements were above 56.7%, and segregating when the standard deviation between donors exceeded 5%. A statistical classification framework was developed to diagnose cytomegalovirus status using the catalog of TCR beta chain sequences. In a later analysis, TCR nucleotide sequences were compared against IMGT/GENE-DB human TR gene sequences so that V and J genes could be assigned. A later analysis assigned CDR3 sequences and most-parsimonious VDJ recombination scenarios with the TCRdist pipeline. In a later analysis, each TCR beta chain was defined by its CDR3 amino acid sequence together with its V-gene family, and reads lacking a unique V-gene family were excluded. A later analysis removed over 500 highly shared, low-generation-probability nucleotide sequences to deal with suspected cross-contamination and a sequencing artifact. For each public chain, a later analysis derived a clonal expansion index from normalized ranks of inferred template counts within each repertoire. In a later analysis, generation probabilities were computed with a VDJ recombination model fitted to out-of-frame rearrangements, and the resulting probabilities were checked against IGoR. A later analysis scored TCR-TCR, TCR-HLA and TCR-CMV co-occurrence with hypergeometric tests, applying a repertoire-size bias correction to TCR pairs. A later analysis estimated false discovery rates by permuting HLA or CMV assignments 20 times. In a later analysis, co-occurring TCRs were grouped using DBSCAN, with TCRdist sequence similarity added in when clustering inside HLA-allele-positive subsets. Repertoires with fewer than 30,000 or more than 120,000 public chains were left out of co-occurrence clustering, as were four to six repertoires with anomalous nucleotide sharing. TCRdb took this table from immuneACCESS and kept in-frame rearrangements with V and J called. Such tables lack part of the clones; where checked against another copy, unresolved V genes explain under half of the gap, and the rest is unexplained. The DNA gave D and trimming, while V, J and clone size come from that table. This sample comprises under 200,000 clones, around 80% of them detected only once. The ten largest clones represent roughly 4.8% of the sample.

CDR3 length: 16 amino acids, cysteine to phenylalanine. This entry keeps only the CDR3 DNA: 48 bases, framed from base 1. Germline trimming: 1 base from V, 1 base from J; junction bases outside gene matches: 3. As encoded in the germline V gene, CDR1 is SGHTA while CDR2 is FQGNSA. In total, over 600 healthy bone marrow donors made up the cohort. At the time of sampling, all cohort members were nominally healthy, though unrecorded immune exposures were likely present. The donor tested CMV seropositive, placing the donor among the 310 or so seropositive members of the cohort. A peripheral blood sample was collected from each donor, and TCR beta sequencing was performed on peripheral blood mononuclear cells. Genomic DNA was extracted from the blood cell samples with the Qiagen DNeasy Blood Extraction Kit.

This clonotype originated in a woman in her 50s in good health and CMV-seropositive. Rearrangement joined TRBV7-2 to TRBJ2-7; 11 middle bases align to TRBD2. The sequenced sample was PBMCs. In nucleotide form, the sequence is TGTGCCAGCAGCTTAGTGGCTAGCGGGGGGTCCTACGAGCAGTACTTC. Its coded protein is CASSLVASGGSYEQYF.